Below, 23 T cell receptor beta chains from the same sample are listed, as sequenced in a study of blood T cell repertoires in COVID-19. Libraries were prepared by immunoSEQ multiplex PCR; TCRdb keeps only in-frame clonotypes and omits some of them. The data show about 110,000 clones, approximately 80% seen once. Material: peripheral blood. The receptors derive from a woman between 45 and 60 years old with acute or convalescent COVID-19.

The rearrangement joins TRBV9 to TRBJ2-5, with 11 nucleotides matching TRBD2. The CDR3 is 18 amino acids. J was trimmed by 4 bases and V by 4 bases; bases with no gene match: 15. CDR1 SGDLS and CDR2 YYNGEE come from the germline V gene. The CDR3 sequence is CASSLGGSGGAGVETQYF. The DNA of the CDR3 is TGTGCCAGCAGCCTAGGTGGTAGCGGGGGGGCCGGTGTAGAGACCCAGTACTTC.

The CDR3 sequence is CAWSVGLANEQYF. The CDR3 coding sequence is TGTGCCTGGAGTGTGGGACTAGCAAACGAGCAGTACTTC. This chain links TRBV30 with TRBJ2-7; 9 bases align to TRBD2. The CDR3 covers 13 residues. J lost 5 bases, V lost 0 bases, and 2 bases had no gene match. The germline gives CDR1 GTSNPN, CDR2 SVGIG (reference sequence). Together with reference TRBV30 and TRBJ2-7, the CDR3 gives the full variable domain: SQTIHQWPATLVQPVGSPLSLECTVEGTSNPNLYWYRQAAGRGLQLLFYSVGIGQISSEVPQNLSASRPQDRQFILSSKKLLLSDSGFYLCAWSVGLANEQYFGPGTRLTVT.

V is TRBV27 and J is TRBJ1-5; possible D gene TRBD1, 5 bases. The V end was cut by 6 bases, the J end by 8 bases, with 20 bases between. The CDR3 contains 15 residues. CDR1 is MNHEY, CDR2 SMNVEV, per germline (reference sequence). CDR3 sequence: CASSPRPDGGEPQHF. The CDR3 bases are TGTGCCAGCAGCCCCCGGCCCGACGGGGGGGAGCCCCAGCATTTT.

The genes are TRBV30 and TRBJ1-2, with D maybe TRBD1 (5 bases). Trimming shortened V by 5 bases and J by 8 bases, and 21 bases separated the two germline ends. Germline CDR1 is GTSNPN and CDR2 is SVGIG (reference sequence). This CDR3 contains 14 residues. CDR3 protein: CAWVDAGFPRGYTF. CDR3 nucleotide sequence: TGTGCCTGGGTCGATGCAGGGTTCCCTAGGGGCTACACCTTC.

This chain joins TRBV5-8 and TRBJ2-3, with 7 bases identical to TRBD1. The germline gives CDR1 SGHTS, CDR2 YDEGEE. Losses at the gene ends were 2 bases for V and 2 bases for J; bases not matched to a gene: 8. CDR3 length equals 16 residues. The DNA of the CDR3 is TGTGCCAGCAGCTTTGGCCGGGACAGCTACACAGATACGCAGTATTTT. Protein product: CASSFGRDSYTDTQYF.

The chain couples TRBV7-3 to TRBJ2-1; TRBD1 might be the D (6 bases). The CDR3 covers 11 residues. The ends were cut back, 2 bases at V and 13 bases at J, with 9 bases in the middle. Germline CDR1 reads SGHTA; CDR2 reads FQGTGA. The CDR3 coding sequence is TGTGCCAGCAGCTTAGGACAGCTTCAGTTCTTC. It is translated as CASSLGQLQFF.

The genes are TRBV11-2 and TRBJ2-3; tentatively, D is TRBD2 (5 bases). Germline CDR1 is SGHAT and CDR2 is FQNNGV. Trimming pared 0 bases from V and 3 bases from J, leaving 10 bases between. The length of the CDR3 is 15 residues. For the CDR3, the DNA is TGTGCCAGCAGCTTAGATGTGATAGCGACAGATACGCAGTATTTT. Residues: CASSLDVIATDTQYF. Together with reference TRBV11-2 and TRBJ2-3, the CDR3 gives the full variable domain: EAGVAQSPRYKIIEKRQSVAFWCNPISGHATLYWYQQILGQGPKLLIQFQNNGVVDDSQLPKDRFSAERLKGVDSTLKIQPAKLEDSAVYLCASSLDVIATDTQYFGPGTRLTVL.

V is TRBV18 and J is TRBJ2-1, with D possibly matching TRBD2 (6 bases). In germline, CDR1 is KGHSH, CDR2 LQKENI. V was clipped by 3 bases and J by 5 bases, with 14 bases between them. This CDR3 has 15 amino acids. The CDR3 nucleotides read TGTGCCAGCTCACCGGCGCTAGGGAGGAACAATGAGCAGTTCTTC. It translates to CASSPALGRNNEQFF.

The genes are TRBV5-8 and TRBJ1-1; D might be TRBD1 (6 bases). The CDR3 runs 13 residues. V lost 0 bases and J lost 3, with 6 bases in between. The germline V gene encodes CDR1 SGHTS and CDR2 YDEGEE. CDR3 region: CASSLDRDTEAFF. CDR3 sequence (DNA): TGTGCCAGCAGCTTGGACAGGGACACTGAAGCTTTCTTT.

The V and J genes are TRBV5-6 and TRBJ2-7; D uncertain. Germline CDR1 reads SGHDT; CDR2 reads YYEEEE. The CDR3 runs 13 residues. Between the trimmed V and J ends, which lost 2 bases and 1 base, there was a span of 7 bases. The CDR3, as DNA: TGTGCCAGCAGCTTTATACAATCCTACGAGCAGTACTTC. Protein sequence: CASSFIQSYEQYF.

The V call is TRBV10-3, the J call TRBJ2-2; 7 bases are a match to TRBD1. Trimming took 10 bases from V and 4 from J; bases not matched to a gene: 15. Germline assignment: CDR1 ENHRY and CDR2 SYGVKD. This CDR3 region has 16 residues. For the CDR3, the DNA is TGTGCCACCATGATAACGACCAGGGGGAGCACCGGGGAGCTGTTTTTT. Its protein product is CATMITTRGSTGELFF.

The chain combines TRBV15 with TRBJ2-7; D ambiguous. This CDR3 contains 13 residues. Trimming removed 0 bases at V and 6 bases at J, with 9 bases between. The germline gives CDR1 LNHNV, CDR2 YYDKDF (reference sequence). CDR3 residues: CATSRDTASEQYF. Here the CDR3 DNA reads TGTGCCACCAGCAGAGATACCGCCAGCGAGCAGTACTTC.

The rearrangement uses TRBV14 and TRBJ1-5, with a weak D call TRBD1 (5 bases). The V end lost 0 bases, the J end lost 2 bases, and 20 bases lay between the germline ends. This CDR3 is 19 amino acids long. The germline V gene encodes CDR1 SGHDN and CDR2 FVKESK. The CDR3 region has the DNA TGTGCCAGCAGCCAAGATCAAGTCGGGAGGGGCCTAGGCAATCAGCCCCAGCATTTT. This sequence encodes CASSQDQVGRGLGNQPQHF.

The rearrangement joins TRBV6-6 to TRBJ1-2; D is perhaps TRBD1 (6 bases). CDR3 length: 15 residues. The V end was cut by 6 bases, the J end by 1 base, with 15 bases between. Germline V gene data show CDR1 as MNHNY and CDR2 as SVGAGI (reference sequence). The CDR3 nucleotides read TGTGCCAGCAGCGGGGAACAGGGCCGTAACTATGGCTACACCTTC. Translating gives CASSGEQGRNYGYTF.

This chain connects TRBV11-2 to TRBJ2-1; no definite D call. Trimming left V 0 bases short and J 10 bases short, with 7 bases between. Germline CDR1 reads SGHAT; CDR2 reads FQNNGV. This CDR3 has 12 residues. The CDR3 here is CASSLEVEEQFF. Here the CDR3 DNA reads TGTGCCAGCAGCTTAGAGGTGGAGGAGCAGTTCTTC.

J is TRBJ2-3 and V is TRBV7-9, with TRBD2 matching 10 bases. The ends lost 5 bases at V and 2 bases at J; junction bases unmatched: 4. CDR3 size: 15 residues. Per the germline V gene, CDR1 is SEHNR and CDR2 is FQNEAQ (reference sequence). CDR3 in amino acids: CASSRSGGATDTQYF. The CDR3 nucleotides read TGTGCCAGCAGCCGGAGCGGGGGGGCCACAGATACGCAGTATTTT.

The rearrangement links TRBV28 to TRBJ1-1; 8 bases are a match to TRBD1. This CDR3 comprises 15 residues. The germline V gene has CDR1 MDHEN and CDR2 SYDVKM. V was clipped by 11 bases and J by 1 base; unmatched bases: 12. DNA of the CDR3: TGTGCCGTAACCGTAGACAGGGGCGGGAACACTGAAGCTTTCTTT. Protein: CAVTVDRGGNTEAFF.

V and J are TRBV11-2 and TRBJ1-6; D unresolved. The CDR3 contains 15 residues. Deletions cut 5 bases from V and 9 bases from J, with 17 bases between. Germline V gives CDR1 SGHAT, CDR2 FQNNGV. As DNA, the CDR3 is TGTGCCAGCAGCCCGTCGCTTGGGTGGAGTTCACCCCTCCACTTT. It translates to CASSPSLGWSSPLHF.

The gene calls are TRBV5-1 and TRBJ1-6, with D maybe TRBD1 (6 bases). The germline gives CDR1 SGHRS, CDR2 YFSETQ. This CDR3 spans 15 amino acids. Trimming left V 4 bases short and J 10 bases short, with 18 bases between. In nucleotides, the CDR3 is TGCGCCAGCAGCCCTCTTTCACAGGGAGACTCACCCCTCCACTTT. Translating gives CASSPLSQGDSPLHF. Variable domain in full (rest from reference TRBV5-1 and TRBJ1-6): KAGVTQTPRYLIKTRGQQVTLSCSPISGHRSVSWYQQTPGQGLQFLFEYFSETQRNKGNFPGRFSGRQFSNSRSEMNVSTLELGDSALYLCASSPLSQGDSPLHFGNGTRLTVT.

The V call is TRBV6-5, the J call TRBJ1-4, with 8 bases matching TRBD1. Per germline, CDR1 MNHEY and CDR2 SVGAGI. V was pared by 8 bases and J by 10 bases, with 3 bases of the junction left unmatched. The CDR3 has 11 residues. CDR3 in amino acids: CASGQGAKLFF. CDR3 DNA: TGTGCCAGCGGGCAGGGGGCAAAACTGTTTTTT.

V and J are TRBV6-2 or TRBV6-3 and TRBJ1-2; 7 bases fit TRBD1. CDR1 and CDR2 from the germline V gene are MNHEY and SVGEGT. J gave up 2 bases and V 6 bases, and 12 bases lay outside the gene matches. This CDR3 spans 16 amino acids. CDR3 bases: TGTGCCAGCAGCCGTCCCGGGACAGTCTCGAACTATGGCTACACCTTC. This translates into CASSRPGTVSNYGYTF.

V gene TRBV30 combines with J gene TRBJ1-3; 8 bases line up with TRBD1. Germline CDR1 is GTSNPN and CDR2 is SVGIG (reference sequence). The CDR3 covers 14 residues. V lost 3 bases and J lost 4; bases outside the gene matches: 5. The CDR3 loop reads CAWSPRGPGNTIYF. The CDR3, as DNA: TGTGCCTGGAGCCCCAGGGGGCCGGGAAACACCATATATTTT.

This clone has only one observation. The chain recombines TRBV9 with TRBJ2-1; 12 bases are shared with TRBD2. Germline V lookup: CDR1 SGDLS, CDR2 YYNGEE. Trimming at V came to 4 bases and at J to 4 bases, leaving 6 bases not matched to a gene. There are 16 residues in the CDR3. The CDR3 DNA reads as TGTGCCAGCAGCCCGACGACTAGCGGGGGATACAATGAGCAGTTCTTC. Translation: CASSPTTSGGYNEQFF.